This T cell receptor beta chain was retrieved from a study of blood T cell repertoires in COVID-19. Study background: Nucleic acid was either cDNA or gDNA, and it came from T cells, B-cell-depleted T cells, or PBMCs.

Using immunoSEQ multiplex PCR, the repertoire was profiled, and TCRdb retains in-frame clones only, with some absent. In the table there are fewer than 300,000 clones, approximately 80% of which are singletons. The participants were between about 18 and 90 years old and came from roughly 25 US areas. Those designated as exposed participants met a COVID-19 case within 2 weeks before study entry. This CDR3 region has 14 residues. V was pared by 5 bases and J by 0 bases, with 11 bases between. Germline CDR1 and CDR2: SQVTM and ANQGSEA. Material: PBMCs or T cells enriched from blood (not recorded which). This chain links TRBV29-1 with TRBJ2-1; D ambiguous. The TCR sequence derives from a man aged 35 to 55 who had been exposed to COVID-19. This chain's CDR3 is CSVIFDSSYNEQFF. CDR3 DNA: TGCAGCGTTATTTTTGACTCCTCCTACAATGAGCAGTTCTTC.